This is a list of T cell receptor beta chains from one sample in a study of blood T cell repertoires in COVID-19. Data came from immunoSEQ multiplex PCR; TCRdb stores just in-frame clones and leaves some out. The table has approximately 310,000 clones, 80% to 90% seen once. The sequenced sample was PBMCs or T cells enriched from blood (not recorded which). These receptors all stem from a young man who had recovered from COVID-19. CDR3s include the opening cysteine and the closing phenylalanine or tryptophan. The D gene is left open where the match is weak. Expanded clones are given a class, and other clones once, few, many or no size at all.

v_gene	d_gene	len	abundance	j_gene	CDR3aa	CDR3nt
TRBV9	-	16	-	TRBJ1-3	CASSSSGSFSGNTIYF	TGTGCCAGCAGCTCTAGTGGATCTTTCTCTGGAAACACCATATATTTT
TRBV20-1	-	11	-	TRBJ2-7	CSAREQYEQYF	TGCAGTGCTAGGGAACAGTACGAGCAGTACTTC
TRBV2	TRBD1	14	-	TRBJ1-2	CASSGQGAGYGYTF	TGTGCCAGCAGCGGACAGGGGGCAGGCTATGGCTACACCTTC
TRBV6-5	TRBD1	16	-	TRBJ1-6	CASSYRLTGRVSPLHF	TGTGCCAGCAGTTACCGACTGACAGGGCGGGTCTCACCCCTCCACTTT
TRBV6-2/TRBV6-3	TRBD2	17	-	TRBJ2-4	CASSLSTSGGAEHIQYF	TGTGCCAGCAGTTTATCGACTAGCGGGGGGGCCGAACACATTCAGTACTTC
TRBV10-3	TRBD1	14	-	TRBJ2-7	CAISGRDREGEQYF	TGTGCCATCAGTGGACGAGACAGGGAAGGCGAGCAGTACTTC
TRBV6-6	-	14	-	TRBJ2-5	CASSGPGYQETQYF	TGTGCCAGCAGTGGCCCAGGGTACCAAGAGACCCAGTACTTC
TRBV5-4	TRBD1	15	-	TRBJ1-3	CASSLEQGAGNTIYF	TGTGCCAGCAGCTTGGAACAGGGGGCTGGAAACACCATATATTTT
TRBV5-5	-	16	-	TRBJ1-4	CASSLALTGINEKLFF	TGTGCCAGCAGCTTGGCTTTAACAGGGATTAATGAAAAACTGTTTTTT
TRBV5-1	-	13	-	TRBJ2-1	CASSLEYVGEQFF	TGCGCCAGCAGCTTGGAATATGTCGGTGAGCAGTTCTTC
TRBV4-2	-	14	-	TRBJ1-2	CASSQGGGIYGYTF	TGTGCCAGCAGCCAAGGTGGGGGCATCTATGGCTACACCTTC
TRBV7-2	TRBD1	15	-	TRBJ1-3	CASSRKDHRGNTIYF	TGTGCCAGCAGCCGGAAGGACCACAGGGGCAACACCATATATTTT
TRBV15	-	14	-	TRBJ1-6	CATTRSSYNSPLHF	TGTGCCACTACGAGGAGCTCCTATAATTCACCCCTCCACTTT
TRBV9	TRBD1	14	once	TRBJ2-2	CASSDRGGAGELFF	TGTGCCAGCAGCGACAGGGGTGGGGCCGGGGAGCTGTTTTTT
TRBV2	-	13	-	TRBJ1-1	CASSRDMNTEAFF	TGTGCCAGCAGCCGCGATATGAACACTGAAGCTTTCTTT
TRBV5-6	TRBD1	13	-	TRBJ1-2	CASSWTGNYGYTF	TGTGCCAGCAGCTGGACAGGAAACTATGGCTACACCTTC
TRBV21-1	-	16	-	TRBJ2-7	CASSKKVTGNLGEQYF	TGTGCCAGCAGCAAAAAGGTGACAGGGAACCTAGGCGAGCAGTACTTC
TRBV29-1	-	13	-	TRBJ1-2	CSVAGVVNYGYTF	TGCAGCGTTGCAGGGGTGGTCAACTATGGCTACACCTTC
TRBV11-2	-	16	-	TRBJ1-1	CASTQLSGQGGTEAFF	TGTGCCAGCACCCAACTATCAGGGCAGGGTGGCACTGAAGCTTTCTTT
TRBV19	TRBD1	13	few	TRBJ2-5	CASKDRGRETQYF	TGTGCCAGTAAGGACAGGGGCCGGGAGACCCAGTACTTC
TRBV6-5	TRBD1	14	-	TRBJ2-7	CASIPGQGSYEQYF	TGTGCCAGCATTCCGGGACAGGGGTCCTACGAGCAGTACTTC
TRBV3-1/TRBV3-2	-	13	-	TRBJ1-1	CASSQATATEAFF	TGTGCCAGCAGCCAAGCGACAGCCACTGAAGCTTTCTTT
TRBV2	-	10	few	TRBJ1-1	CASSTVEAFF	TGTGCCAGCAGTACAGTAGAAGCTTTCTTT
TRBV19	-	13	-	TRBJ1-2	CASSAGSRAGYTF	TGTGCCAGTAGTGCCGGATCCAGGGCTGGCTACACCTTC
TRBV5-1	-	14	-	TRBJ1-4	CASSLAGGAEKLFF	TGCGCCAGCAGCTTGGCCGGGGGAGCTGAAAAACTGTTTTTT
TRBV6-5	-	15	-	TRBJ1-2	CASSPQGIGDYGYTF	TGTGCCAGCAGCCCCCAAGGAATAGGAGACTATGGCTACACCTTC
TRBV6-1	-	13	-	TRBJ1-2	CASSDRGFYGYTF	TGTGCCAGCAGTGACAGGGGCTTCTATGGCTACACCTTC
TRBV7-6	TRBD2	16	-	TRBJ2-3	CASSLLSGGVTDTQYF	TGTGCCAGCAGCTTACTGAGCGGGGGGGTTACAGATACGCAGTATTTT
TRBV7-2	TRBD1	14	-	TRBJ1-1	CASSTRQGFTEAFF	TGTGCCAGCAGCACTCGACAGGGTTTCACTGAAGCTTTCTTT
TRBV9	-	15	-	TRBJ1-6	CASGEGAAINSPLHF	TGTGCCAGCGGGGAGGGCGCAGCTATTAATTCACCCCTCCACTTT
TRBV10-3	-	16	-	TRBJ2-7	CAIGGLGPKSSYEQYF	TGTGCCATCGGGGGGTTGGGACCGAAGAGCTCCTACGAGCAGTACTTC
TRBV2	-	15	-	TRBJ1-2	CASSERGYQGYGYTF	TGTGCCAGCAGTGAAAGGGGGTACCAGGGGTATGGCTACACCTTC
TRBV19	-	15	-	TRBJ1-2	CASSIVQGSRDGYTF	TGTGCCAGTAGTATAGTACAGGGATCAAGGGATGGCTACACCTTC
TRBV4-2	-	16	-	TRBJ2-1	CASSQASGGSYNEQFF	TGTGCCAGCAGCCAAGCTTCAGGTGGGTCCTACAATGAGCAGTTCTTC
TRBV5-5	-	14	-	TRBJ1-5	CASSLYLVNQPQHF	TGTGCCAGCAGCTTGTATCTAGTCAATCAGCCCCAGCATTTT
TRBV12-3/TRBV12-4	-	13	-	TRBJ1-2	CASSLRGNYGYTF	TGTGCCAGCAGTTTAAGAGGGAACTATGGCTACACCTTC
TRBV7-2	-	18	-	TRBJ2-3	CASSPRPRGGKGTDTQYF	TGTGCCAGCAGCCCACGTCCCCGGGGTGGGAAGGGCACAGATACGCAGTATTTT
TRBV6-5	-	13	-	TRBJ1-2	CASSSDMARGYTF	TGTGCCAGCAGCTCGGACATGGCCCGAGGCTACACCTTC
TRBV5-1	-	17	-	TRBJ2-1	CASSPKDSLGSYNEQFF	TGCGCCAGCAGCCCGAAGGACAGCCTTGGCTCCTACAATGAGCAGTTCTTC
TRBV7-3	-	12	-	TRBJ1-2	CASSEDPGGYTF	TGTGCCAGCAGCGAGGACCCGGGGGGCTACACCTTC
TRBV4-2	TRBD2	18	-	TRBJ2-1	CASSVRLAGDLSYNEQFF	TGTGCCAGCAGCGTCCGACTAGCGGGGGATCTCTCCTACAATGAGCAGTTCTTC
TRBV4-3	-	15	-	TRBJ1-2	CASSQDQGTGYGYTF	TGCGCCAGCAGCCAAGATCAGGGGACGGGATATGGCTACACCTTC
TRBV30	-	15	-	TRBJ1-1	CAWRKVEGPDTEAFF	TGTGCCTGGAGAAAGGTCGAGGGCCCGGACACTGAAGCTTTCTTT
TRBV6-2/TRBV6-3	-	14	many	TRBJ1-5	CASSTPRGNQPQHF	TGTGCCAGCAGTACACCCAGGGGCAATCAGCCCCAGCATTTT